This T cell receptor (beta chain) emerged from a study of blood T cell repertoires in COVID-19. As for the study in general: The samples span acute and convalescent COVID-19 from the United States, Italy and Spain.

Recruits, aged roughly 18 to 100 years, lived in around 24 US areas. Either two negative PCRs, clearance, or symptom resolution qualified Cohort 3 donors as recovered. Germline-derived CDR1 and CDR2 are SGDLS and YYNGEE. The V end was cut by 3 bases, the J end by 8 bases, with 14 bases between. The CDR3 has 14 amino acids. Original data processing: Scientists estimated how many nucleated cells there were by amplifying reference gene primers. Data came from immunoSEQ multiplex PCR; TCRdb stores just in-frame clones and leaves some out. V and J calls plus clone size are reproduced from that table; the DNA served to infer D and trimming. The data hold some 370,000 clones, with around four fifths observed a single time.

This chain connects TRBV9 to TRBJ1-4; D gene ambiguous. Sequenced: PBMCs or T cells enriched from blood (not recorded which). The clonotype originates from a woman between 45 and 65 years old who had recovered from COVID-19. This CDR3 reads CASSDRAGGEKLFF. The CDR3 nucleotides are TGTGCCAGCAGCGACCGGGCAGGCGGGGAAAAACTGTTTTTT.